This T cell receptor (beta chain) was sequenced during a study of vaccination effects on CD4 cells after COVID-19. Study as a whole: For each well, 2 million to 2.5 million PBMC were cultured with around 9.8 IU/ml IL-2 and around 9.6 ug/ml peptides.

Repertoires were generated with immunoSEQ multiplex PCR, while TCRdb's copy carries only in-frame clones and drops some. The sample has more than 45,000 clones; roughly 80% are singletons. Worth noting for this clone: The antigen is not known. An end of the junction does not agree with germline; a read error may underlie this.

The germline gives CDR1 MNHEY, CDR2 SVGAGI. The CDR3 covers 14 residues. Following 10 days of culture, CD4+ T cells were isolated. The sample was CD4+ T cells from PBMCs cultured without peptide, taken before COVID-19 vaccination. This clonotype was obtained from a human donor who received a COVID-19 vaccine. The chain combines TRBV6-5 with TRBJ2-2, with 7 nucleotides matching TRBD2. DNA of the CDR3: TGTGCCAGCAGGATCGGGACTACCACCAGGGAGCTGTTTTTT. Translated: CASRIGTTTRELFF.